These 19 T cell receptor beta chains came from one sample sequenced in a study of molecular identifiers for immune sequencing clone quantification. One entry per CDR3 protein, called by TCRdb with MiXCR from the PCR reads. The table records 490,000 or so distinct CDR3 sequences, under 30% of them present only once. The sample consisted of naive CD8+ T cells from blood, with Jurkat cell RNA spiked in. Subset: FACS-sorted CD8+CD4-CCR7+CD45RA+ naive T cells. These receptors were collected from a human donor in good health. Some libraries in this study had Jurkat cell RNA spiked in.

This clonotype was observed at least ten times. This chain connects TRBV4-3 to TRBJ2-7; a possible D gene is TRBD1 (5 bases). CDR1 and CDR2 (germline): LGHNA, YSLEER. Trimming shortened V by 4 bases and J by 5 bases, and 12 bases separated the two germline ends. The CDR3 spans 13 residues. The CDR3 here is CASSPWGSNEQYF. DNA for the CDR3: TGCGCCAGCAGCCCCTGGGGCAGTAACGAGCAGTACTTC.

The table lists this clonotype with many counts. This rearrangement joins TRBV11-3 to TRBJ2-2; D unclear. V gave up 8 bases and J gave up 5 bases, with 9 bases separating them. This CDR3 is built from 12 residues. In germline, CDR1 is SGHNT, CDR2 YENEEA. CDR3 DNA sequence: TGTGCCAGCGGAGAAGGGACCGGGGAGCTGTTTTTT. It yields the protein CASGEGTGELFF. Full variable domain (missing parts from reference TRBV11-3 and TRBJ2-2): EAGVVQSPRYKIIEKKQPVAFWCNPISGHNTLYWYLQNLGQGPELLIRYENEEAVDDSQLPKDRFSAERLKGVDSTLKIQPAELGDSAVYLCASGEGTGELFFGEGSRLTVL.

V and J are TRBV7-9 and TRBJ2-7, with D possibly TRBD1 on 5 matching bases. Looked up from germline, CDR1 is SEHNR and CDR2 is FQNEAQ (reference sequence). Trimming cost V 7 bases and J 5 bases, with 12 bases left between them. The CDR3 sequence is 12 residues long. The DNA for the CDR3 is TGTGCCAGCACCGACAGTTCCAACGAGCAGTACTTC. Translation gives CASTDSSNEQYF.

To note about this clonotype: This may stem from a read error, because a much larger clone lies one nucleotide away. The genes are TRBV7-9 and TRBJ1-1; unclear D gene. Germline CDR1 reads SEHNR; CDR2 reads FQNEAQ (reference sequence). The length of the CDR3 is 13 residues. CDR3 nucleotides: TGTGCCAGCAGCCCATTAGCGAACACTGGAGCTTTCTTT. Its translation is CASSPLANTGAFF.

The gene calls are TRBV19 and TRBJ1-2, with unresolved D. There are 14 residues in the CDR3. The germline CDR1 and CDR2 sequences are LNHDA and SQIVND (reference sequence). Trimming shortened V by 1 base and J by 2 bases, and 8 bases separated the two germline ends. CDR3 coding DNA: TGTGCCAGTAGTATAGTGGTGGAAAACTATGGCTACACCTTC. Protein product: CASSIVVENYGYTF.

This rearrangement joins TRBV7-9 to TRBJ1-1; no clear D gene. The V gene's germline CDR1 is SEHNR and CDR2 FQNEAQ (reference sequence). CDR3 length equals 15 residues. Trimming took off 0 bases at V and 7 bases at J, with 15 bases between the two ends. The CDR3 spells CASSLAQGGGSEAFF. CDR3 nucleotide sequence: TGTGCCAGCAGCTTAGCGCAAGGAGGAGGCAGTGAAGCTTTCTTT.

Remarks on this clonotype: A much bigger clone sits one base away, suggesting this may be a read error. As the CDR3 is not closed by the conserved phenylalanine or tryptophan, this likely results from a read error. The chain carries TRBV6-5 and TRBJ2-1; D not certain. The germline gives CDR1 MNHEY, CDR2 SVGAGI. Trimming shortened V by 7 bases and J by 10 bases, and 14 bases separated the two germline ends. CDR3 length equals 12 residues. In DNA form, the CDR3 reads TGTGCCAGCAACGATGGCACTTGGGAGCAGTTCCTC. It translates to CASNDGTWEQFL.

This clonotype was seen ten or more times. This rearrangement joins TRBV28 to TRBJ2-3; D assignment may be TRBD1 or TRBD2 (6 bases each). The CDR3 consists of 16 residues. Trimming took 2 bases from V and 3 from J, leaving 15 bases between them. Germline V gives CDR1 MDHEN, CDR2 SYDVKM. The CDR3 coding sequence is TGTGCCAGCAGTTTACTTGGGGGGCGCGGGACAGATACGCAGTATTTT. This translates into CASSLLGGRGTDTQYF.

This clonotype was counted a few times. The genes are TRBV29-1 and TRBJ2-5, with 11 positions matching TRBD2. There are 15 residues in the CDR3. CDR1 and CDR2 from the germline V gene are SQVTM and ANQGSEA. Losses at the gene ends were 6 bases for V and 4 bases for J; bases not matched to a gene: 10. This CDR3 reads CSVAVAGGLRETQYF. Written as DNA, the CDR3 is TGCAGCGTGGCTGTAGCGGGGGGGTTAAGAGAGACCCAGTACTTC. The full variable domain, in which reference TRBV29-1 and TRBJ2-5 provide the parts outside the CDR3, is SAVISQKPSRDICQRGTSLTIQCQVDSQVTMMFWYRQQPGQSLTLIATANQGSEATYESGFVIDKFPISRPNLTFSTLTVSNMSPEDSSIYLCSVAVAGGLRETQYFGPGTRLLVL.

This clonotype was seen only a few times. As DNA, the CDR3 is TGTGCCAGCAGCTTAGTTGAACGGGGGCGCGGAGAGACCCAGTACTTC. This translates into CASSLVERGRGETQYF. The J gene is TRBJ2-5, the V gene TRBV7-9, with D possibly called TRBD1 or TRBD2 (6 bases each). Trimming removed 1 base from V and 4 bases from J, with 16 bases in between. CDR3 length: 16 amino acids. Germline lookup yields CDR1 SEHNR and CDR2 FQNEAQ (reference sequence).

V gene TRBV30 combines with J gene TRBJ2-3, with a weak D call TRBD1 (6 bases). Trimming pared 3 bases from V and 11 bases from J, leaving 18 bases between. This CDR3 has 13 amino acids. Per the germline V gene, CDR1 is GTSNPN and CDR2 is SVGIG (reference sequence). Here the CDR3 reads CAWRGSGTLEQYF. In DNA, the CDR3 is TGTGCCTGGAGGGGTTCCGGGACACTGGAGCAGTATTTT.

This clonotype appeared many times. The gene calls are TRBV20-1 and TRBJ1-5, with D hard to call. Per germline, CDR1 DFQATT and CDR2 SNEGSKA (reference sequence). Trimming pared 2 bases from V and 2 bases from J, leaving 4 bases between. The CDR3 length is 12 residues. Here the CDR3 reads CSARQGNQPQHF. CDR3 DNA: TGCAGTGCTAGACAGGGCAATCAGCCCCAGCATTTT.

DNA of the CDR3: TGTGCCAGCAGCAGCGACGGCTACAATGAGCAGTTCTTC. Amino acids: CASSSDGYNEQFF. This sequence joins TRBV7-6 and TRBJ2-1; D call uncertain. Trimming removed 5 bases from V and 3 bases from J, with 8 bases in between. This CDR3 is 13 amino acids long. Germline V gene sequence: CDR1 SGHVS, CDR2 FNYEAQ.

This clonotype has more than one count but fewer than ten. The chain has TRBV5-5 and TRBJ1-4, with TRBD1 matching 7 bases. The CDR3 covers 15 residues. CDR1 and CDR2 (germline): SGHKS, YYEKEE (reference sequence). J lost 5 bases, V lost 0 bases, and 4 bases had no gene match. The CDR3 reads CASSLGDRRNEKLFF. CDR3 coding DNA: TGTGCCAGCAGCTTGGGGGACAGACGAAATGAAAAACTGTTTTTT.

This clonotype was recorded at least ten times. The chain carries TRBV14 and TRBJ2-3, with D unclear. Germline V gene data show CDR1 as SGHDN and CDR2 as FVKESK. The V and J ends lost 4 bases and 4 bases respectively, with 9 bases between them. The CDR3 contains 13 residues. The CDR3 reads CASSRVSPDTQYF. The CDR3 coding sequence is TGTGCCAGCAGCCGGGTCAGTCCAGATACGCAGTATTTT.

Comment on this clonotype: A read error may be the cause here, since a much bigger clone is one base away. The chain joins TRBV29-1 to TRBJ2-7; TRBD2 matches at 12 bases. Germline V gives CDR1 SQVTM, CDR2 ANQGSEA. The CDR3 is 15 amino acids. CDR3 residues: CRVEAGLAGTYEQYF. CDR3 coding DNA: TGCAGAGTTGAAGCCGGACTAGCGGGAACCTACGAGCAGTACTTC.

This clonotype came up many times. The CDR3 coding sequence is TGTGCCAGCAGCATCGGACAGGGGGAAGTAGGTACTGAAGCTTTCTTT. Translating it yields CASSIGQGEVGTEAFF. V is TRBV5-4 and J is TRBJ1-1, with 10 positions matching TRBD1. V was pared by 4 bases and J by 5 bases, with 11 bases of the junction left unmatched. The CDR3 has 16 residues. Germline lookup yields CDR1 SGHNT and CDR2 YYREEE (reference sequence).

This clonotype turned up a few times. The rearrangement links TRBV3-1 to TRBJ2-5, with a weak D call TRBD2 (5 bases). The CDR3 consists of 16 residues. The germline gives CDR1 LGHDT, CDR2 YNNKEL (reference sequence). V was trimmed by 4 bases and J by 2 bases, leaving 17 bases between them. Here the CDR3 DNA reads TGTGCCAGCAGCCCTATATGGAGCGGTGATCAAGAGACCCAGTACTTC. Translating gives CASSPIWSGDQETQYF.

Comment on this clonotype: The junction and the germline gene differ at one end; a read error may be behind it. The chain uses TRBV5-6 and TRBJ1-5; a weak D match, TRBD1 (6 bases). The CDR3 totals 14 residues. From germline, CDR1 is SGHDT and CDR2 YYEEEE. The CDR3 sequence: CANSLKQGGQPQHF. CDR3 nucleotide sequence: TGTGCCAACAGCTTGAAACAGGGAGGACAGCCCCAGCATTTT.